The 10 T cell receptor beta chains presented below share a single source sample, sequenced in a study of blood T cell repertoires in COVID-19. Profiling relied on immunoSEQ multiplex PCR, and the TCRdb table lists in-frame clones only, not all of them. The data show about 300,000 clones, about 91% seen once. What was sequenced was peripheral blood. The receptor source for this set is a woman in her 30s with COVID-19, enrolled during active disease.

The chain links TRBV19 to TRBJ2-1, with D perhaps matching TRBD2 (5 bases). V gave up 3 bases and J gave up 0 bases, with 9 bases separating them. In germline, CDR1 is LNHDA, CDR2 SQIVND (reference sequence). The CDR3 runs 15 residues. For the CDR3, the DNA is TGTGCCAGTAGTATGTTGGCGGGCTCCTACAATGAGCAGTTCTTC. This codes for CASSMLAGSYNEQFF.

The chain combines TRBV30 with TRBJ2-3; 12 nucleotides match TRBD2. CDR3 length: 14 residues. The germline gives CDR1 GTSNPN, CDR2 SVGIG (reference sequence). V lost 4 bases to trimming and J lost 6 bases; unmatched junction nucleotides: 5. The CDR3 DNA sequence: TGTGCCTGGAAACTAGCGGGGGGAATGGATACGCAGTATTTT. Translated: CAWKLAGGMDTQYF.

The chain carries TRBV4-3 and TRBJ1-1; 7 positions agree with TRBD1. Per germline, CDR1 LGHNA and CDR2 YSLEER. Losses at the gene ends were 1 base for V and 4 bases for J; bases not matched to a gene: 3. This CDR3 has 14 amino acids. CDR3 residues: CASSQVAGGTEAFF. In DNA, the CDR3 is TGCGCCAGCAGCCAAGTGGCAGGGGGCACTGAAGCTTTCTTT.

The J gene is TRBJ2-2, the V gene TRBV5-1; D might be TRBD1 (5 bases). The germline CDR1 and CDR2 sequences are SGHRS and YFSETQ. This CDR3 is 16 amino acids long. The V end lost 0 bases, the J end lost 2 bases, and 11 bases lay between the germline ends. CDR3 DNA: TGCGCCAGCAGCTTGGAGGTGGGGCGAAACACCGGGGAGCTGTTTTTT. This translates into CASSLEVGRNTGELFF.

This chain joins TRBV5-1 and TRBJ2-3, with a possible D match to TRBD2 (7 bases). The CDR3 has 16 amino acids. Per germline, CDR1 SGHRS and CDR2 YFSETQ. V gave up 0 bases and J gave up 1 base, with 12 bases separating them. The CDR3, as DNA: TGCGCCAGCAGCTTGGCCGAGGGGGGGGGCACAGATACGCAGTATTTT. Amino acid sequence: CASSLAEGGGTDTQYF.

V is TRBV7-2 and J is TRBJ1-3; 8 bases line up with TRBD1. V dropped 1 base and J dropped 3; count of bases not matched to a gene: 5. The CDR3 totals 16 residues. The germline V gene has CDR1 SGHTA and CDR2 FQGNSA. In DNA form, the CDR3 reads TGTGCCAGCAGCTTAGGGCGGACAGGGAATGGAAACACCATATATTTT. As protein: CASSLGRTGNGNTIYF.

The V call is TRBV11-3, the J call TRBJ2-5; tentatively, D is TRBD1 (5 bases). The CDR3 runs 14 residues. The germline gives CDR1 SGHNT, CDR2 YENEEA. Between the trimmed V and J ends, which lost 3 bases and 4 bases, there was a span of 12 bases. CDR3 region: CASSFGRAAETQYF. In DNA form, the CDR3 reads TGTGCCAGCAGCTTCGGCAGGGCAGCAGAGACCCAGTACTTC.

This clone has only a few counts. CDR3 sequence reads: CAIRTELNTEAFF. The DNA of the CDR3 is TGTGCCATCAGGACAGAGCTGAACACTGAAGCTTTCTTT. This rearrangement joins TRBV10-3 to TRBJ1-1; perhaps TRBD1 as D (5 bases). This CDR3 region has 13 residues. Per germline, CDR1 ENHRY and CDR2 SYGVKD. Trimming left V 6 bases short and J 0 bases short, with 8 bases between.

The gene calls are TRBV24-1 and TRBJ1-1; 7 bases agree with TRBD1. The V gene's germline CDR1 is KGHDR and CDR2 SFDVKD. This CDR3 is built from 13 residues. Trimming removed 6 bases from V and 3 bases from J; junction bases left unmatched: 3. CDR3 sequence reads: CATSRGQYTEAFF. CDR3 nucleotide sequence: TGTGCCACCAGTCGGGGACAGTACACTGAAGCTTTCTTT.

CDR3 amino acids: CASSPLGGRIPGELFF. CDR3 coding DNA: TGCGCCAGCAGCCCCCTGGGGGGGCGCATCCCCGGGGAGCTGTTTTTT. This sequence joins TRBV5-1 and TRBJ2-2; tentative D call: TRBD2 (7 bases). The CDR3 is 16 residues long. V lost 4 bases to trimming and J lost 6 bases, with 19 bases between them. Germline CDR1 reads SGHRS; CDR2 reads YFSETQ.